This note documents a single TCR beta chain sequence. Its target antigen remains unknown. The input lacks base qualities; no much larger clone sits a single base away. This specimen comes from a study of blood T cells in healthy people across ages (dated by TCRdb to 2015 to 2017). Turning to the overall study: In model experiments, roughly one uniquely barcoded TCR beta cDNA molecule per two T cells was captured by template switching. The study measured age-related changes in TCR beta repertoire diversity using deep sequencing normalized with unique cDNA molecular identifiers. For two donors (one aged 18 to 29 and one aged 80 or older), the study analyzed two additional independent replicas of 1 million unique cDNA reads from the same blood draw. To avoid experimental bias, donors of different ages were distributed randomly across sequencing lanes. The donors were split into four age groups: young (average 16 years), middle-aged (roughly 42), aged (more than 60) and long-lived (roughly 80). Here is what the overall study found, with its caveats: Compared with the aged group, the long-lived group had more naive CD4+ T cells, fewer expanded clones and increased TCR diversity, suggesting age selection. The CMV infection status of donors was not known, potentially confounding age-related changes in expanded clonotypes. Since profiling was done on bulk unsorted PBMCs, naive and antigen-experienced compartments could not be conclusively compared. Observed TCR beta diversity per million T cells fell roughly linearly with age, and a significant reduction was already apparent by age around 36. A strong correlation was found between observed TCR beta diversity and the percentage of naive T cells measured by flow cytometry. Estimates of total diversity based on one million sequenced T cells were considered lower bounds and underestimates.

From cysteine to phenylalanine, the CDR3 is 15 amino acids long. CDR3 DNA is the only sequence kept; it has 45 bases, read in frame from the first base. V sheds 4 bases and J sheds 5 bases, leaving 15 bases between their ends. The germline V gene encodes CDR1 LGHNA and CDR2 YNFKEQ. The 39 donors, aged about 6 to 95 years, were systemically healthy Caucasian individuals from Russia. Each donor gave 8 to 10 milliliters of peripheral blood, drawn into EDTA-treated Vacutainer tubes. Ficoll-Paque density-gradient centrifugation was used to isolate PBMCs, with at least 6.5 million per sample. Trizol reagent was used to extract total RNA from the PBMCs, yielding at least 5 micrograms per sample. Naive CD45RAhigh/CD27high T cell percentages were measured by flow cytometry on a PBMC aliquot from every donor. Preparation of the library involved 5' RACE. The instrument given in TCRdb is Illumina HiSeq 2500. A second about 7 to 11 cycle PCR used a sample-barcoded 5' primer and a J-beta primer mix. A unique molecular identifier was introduced onto each TCR beta cDNA molecule by a template-switch 5' adaptor carrying 12 random nucleotides. Each sample yielded at least 2.5 million CDR3-containing paired-end reads. The Mint cDNA synthesis kit, primed by a TRBC-specific oligonucleotide, was used to synthesize first-strand cDNA from all RNA. Following uracil-DNA glycosylase treatment, all cDNA underwent a first 18-cycle PCR with the universal primers M1SS and BC2_uni_R. In the original analysis: For normalization, 1 million high-quality reads, each with a distinct molecular identifier, were randomly selected from each sample. Reads with shared molecular identifiers were discarded instead of being binned into consensus sequences. MiTCR, with a Q25 quality threshold and the strictest error-elimination algorithm, was used for CDR3 identification, clonotype clustering and error correction. A nonparametric unseen species model with Euler transformation was used to estimate lower-bound total TCR beta diversity. TCRdb's own reprocessing of the public reads used fastp at Q25 and MiXCR and kept productive beta chains. Each CDR3 protein gets just one entry, which takes the most common genes and DNA from the rows behind it. TCRdb, not the authors, supplied the V and J calls. This sample holds over a million distinct CDR3 sequences; 40% to 55% were observed only once. The top ten constitute approximately 20% of the sample.

The sequence came from a woman in her sixties or seventies in good health. The chain is assembled from TRBV4-2 and TRBJ2-1; TRBD2 is a possible D gene, resting on 6 matching bases. Sample: blood. The DNA sequence is TGTGCCAGCAGCCTCAGACTAGTGGCCAACAATGAGCAGTTCTTC. Translated, this is CASSLRLVANNEQFF.